These 27 T cell receptor beta chains share one sample of origin, sequenced in a study of technical replicates of blood from several donors. The protocol was immunoSEQ multiplex PCR, while the TCRdb copy is restricted to in-frame clones and leaves out a portion. The sample consists of 75,000 to 85,000 clones, about 81% of them appearing once. The specimen was PBMCs. The source of these receptors is a human donor in good health. Some clones in this sample may be carry-over from other donors' samples.

The chain couples TRBV4-1 to TRBJ2-1; TRBD2 is a possible D gene (5 bases). Trimming took 4 bases from V and 9 from J, leaving 16 bases between them. Germline-derived CDR1 and CDR2 are MGHRA and YSYEKL. This CDR3 spans 14 amino acids. CDR3 sequence reads: CASSPLLGVTEQFF. The CDR3 DNA reads as TGCGCCAGCAGCCCTCTTTTGGGAGTGACTGAGCAGTTCTTC.

This clone was detected only a few times. This chain uses TRBV11-2 with TRBJ1-6; 9 bases are a match to TRBD1. With V trimmed by 5 bases and J by 1 base, 9 bases remained unmatched. This CDR3 contains 18 residues. Germline CDR1 is SGHAT and CDR2 is FQNNGV. CDR3 residues: CASSIPTGGRSYNSPLHF. For the CDR3, the DNA is TGTGCCAGCAGCATCCCGACAGGGGGAAGATCCTATAATTCACCCCTCCACTTT.

In its sample, this clone was seen once. The chain links TRBV5-1 to TRBJ2-3, with 7 positions matching TRBD2. Germline values: CDR1 SGHRS, CDR2 YFSETQ. This CDR3 spans 17 amino acids. The J segment lost 8 bases and the V segment lost 3 bases, leaving 18 bases of the junction unmatched. The CDR3 sequence is CASSSPSRGGYPSTQYF. In DNA form, the CDR3 reads TGCGCCAGCAGCTCTCCCTCCCGGGGAGGGTATCCCTCTACGCAGTATTTT.

This chain links TRBV19 with TRBJ2-1; TRBD2 matches at 9 bases. CDR1 is LNHDA, CDR2 SQIVND, per germline (reference sequence). V shed 4 bases, J shed 4 bases, and the junction held 2 bases outside the gene matches. The CDR3 has 14 amino acids. CDR3 bases: TGTGCCAGTAGTAGCCTAGCGGGGTACAATGAGCAGTTCTTC. This gives the protein CASSSLAGYNEQFF.

This clone showed up just a few times. The chain carries TRBV6-1 and TRBJ1-5, with 9 positions matching TRBD1. CDR3 size: 13 residues. V was clipped by 11 bases and J by 5 bases; unmatched bases: 7. Per the germline V gene, CDR1 is MNHNS and CDR2 is SASEGT. The CDR3 reads CAHRDREDQPQHF. The CDR3 nucleotides read TGTGCCCACCGGGACAGGGAGGATCAGCCCCAGCATTTT.

This chain connects TRBV7-3 to TRBJ2-3, with TRBD2 matching over 9 bases. Germline CDR1 SGHTA, CDR2 FQGTGA. This CDR3 contains 14 residues. V trimming: 5 bases; J trimming: 5 bases; junction bases outside the gene matches: 5. DNA for the CDR3: TGTGCCAGCAGCCAGCGGGGGGCGCGAGATACGCAGTATTTT. Amino acids: CASSQRGARDTQYF.

This clone was detected only once. The V call is TRBV28, the J call TRBJ1-1; D might be TRBD1 (6 bases). The CDR3 sequence is 14 residues long. Trimming cost V 6 bases and J 5 bases, with 16 bases left between them. The germline V gene encodes CDR1 MDHEN and CDR2 SYDVKM. CDR3 amino acids: CASRPQGRWTEAFF. CDR3 nucleotides: TGTGCCAGCAGGCCACAGGGTCGTTGGACTGAAGCTTTCTTT. The full variable domain, its missing parts supplied by reference TRBV28 and TRBJ1-1, is DVKVTQSSRYLVKRTGEKVFLECVQDMDHENMFWYRQDPGLGLRLIYFSYDVKMKEKGDIPEGYSVSREKKERFSLILESASTNQTSMYLCASRPQGRWTEAFFGQGTRLTVV.

The chain has TRBV4-1 and TRBJ2-1; 7 bases match TRBD2. Losses at the gene ends were 0 bases for V and 5 bases for J; bases not matched to a gene: 10. Germline CDR1 MGHRA, CDR2 YSYEKL. CDR3 length: 17 residues. CDR3 bases: TGCGCCAGCAGCCAAGAGGAGGCTCTAGCGGAGGACAATGAGCAGTTCTTC. It codes for CASSQEEALAEDNEQFF.

The V call is TRBV19, the J call TRBJ1-2; no clear D gene. Germline V CDR1 and CDR2: LNHDA, SQIVND (reference sequence). The CDR3 covers 15 residues. V lost 2 bases and J 0 bases, leaving 10 bases between the germline ends. The CDR3 is CASSIRPGTNYGYTF. The CDR3 DNA reads as TGTGCCAGTAGTATAAGGCCAGGTACTAACTATGGCTACACCTTC.

The chain joins TRBV7-9 to TRBJ2-3, with TRBD1 matching 8 bases. CDR1 is SEHNR and CDR2 is FQNEAQ in the germline V gene (reference sequence). This CDR3 contains 14 residues. The V segment lost 10 bases and the J segment 0 bases; nucleotides outside the gene matches: 6. The CDR3 DNA reads as TGTGCCAACACCAGACAGGGGAGCACAGATACGCAGTATTTT. Translation: CANTRQGSTDTQYF.

The chain combines TRBV2 with TRBJ2-1, with TRBD1 identical over 7 bases. The CDR3 contains 15 residues. Trimming cost V 6 bases and J 5 bases; bases outside gene matches: 10. Germline loops: CDR1 SNHLY, CDR2 FYNNEI. CDR3 DNA: TGTGCCAGCAGGTTCTCCGGGACAGCAAACAATGAGCAGTTCTTC. Amino acids: CASRFSGTANNEQFF.

V gene TRBV30 combines with J gene TRBJ1-5; 9 nucleotides line up with TRBD1. Trimming removed 5 bases from V and 7 bases from J; junction bases left unmatched: 6. The length of the CDR3 is 13 residues. Germline V gene sequence: CDR1 GTSNPN, CDR2 SVGIG (reference sequence). CDR3 residues: CAWGTGSVQPQHF. The CDR3 DNA reads TGTGCCTGGGGGACAGGGTCGGTACAGCCCCAGCATTTT.

The genes are TRBV28 and TRBJ2-1, with 12 bases matching TRBD2. V dropped 2 bases and J dropped 5; count of bases not matched to a gene: 4. Germline V gene sequence: CDR1 MDHEN, CDR2 SYDVKM. The CDR3 is made up of 16 amino acids. The CDR3 sequence is CASSLLTSGSNNEQFF. In DNA form, the CDR3 reads TGTGCCAGCAGTTTACTGACTAGCGGGAGTAACAATGAGCAGTTCTTC. Drawing the rest from reference TRBV28 and TRBJ2-1, the complete variable domain is DVKVTQSSRYLVKRTGEKVFLECVQDMDHENMFWYRQDPGLGLRLIYFSYDVKMKEKGDIPEGYSVSREKKERFSLILESASTNQTSMYLCASSLLTSGSNNEQFFGPGTRLTVL.

The chain recombines TRBV7-2 with TRBJ2-3; D is uncertain. Per germline, CDR1 SGHTA and CDR2 FQGNSA. V lost 6 bases, J lost 10 bases, and 17 bases lay in between. This CDR3 is built from 13 residues. CDR3 nucleotide sequence: TGTGCCAGCAGTTTACATGTTGAGAGGCCGCAGTATTTT. It codes for CASSLHVERPQYF.

A few counts support this clone. The genes are TRBV2 and TRBJ1-1, with 7 bases lining up with TRBD1. Trimming cost V 8 bases and J 1 base; bases outside gene matches: 4. Looked up from germline, CDR1 is SNHLY and CDR2 is FYNNEI. This CDR3 is built from 13 residues. The chain's CDR3 is CASRDRANTEAFF. The DNA for the CDR3 is TGTGCCAGCCGGGACAGAGCGAACACTGAAGCTTTCTTT.

The rearrangement uses TRBV7-8 and TRBJ1-2, with D maybe TRBD1 (5 bases). Between the trimmed V and J ends, which lost 1 base and 7 bases, there was a span of 16 bases. Germline values: CDR1 SGHVS, CDR2 FQNEAQ. The CDR3 is made up of 15 amino acids. This CDR3 is CASSLDVSGMAGYTF. The CDR3 region has the DNA TGTGCCAGCAGCTTAGATGTGTCAGGGATGGCTGGCTACACCTTC.

V is TRBV18 and J is TRBJ1-1, with a tentative D call TRBD1 (6 bases). Germline V gives CDR1 KGHSH, CDR2 LQKENI. The CDR3 totals 14 residues. The ends were cut back, 6 bases at V and 4 bases at J, with 15 bases in the middle. The CDR3 region has the DNA TGTGCCAGCTCCCTAGGGGGTAGGGGCACTGAAGCTTTCTTT. Its translation: CASSLGGRGTEAFF.

The V and J genes are TRBV2 and TRBJ1-2, with D tentatively TRBD1 (6 bases). The CDR3 extends over 13 amino acids. V gave up 2 bases and J gave up 7 bases, with 11 bases separating them. Looked up from germline, CDR1 is SNHLY and CDR2 is FYNNEI. CDR3 DNA: TGTGCCAGCAGTGAATCAGGGGTGGGTGGCTACACCTTC. It is translated as CASSESGVGGYTF.

The rearrangement joins TRBV7-9 to TRBJ1-2; D is possibly TRBD1 (6 bases). CDR3 length: 14 amino acids. The V end was cut by 5 bases, the J end by 4 bases, with 14 bases between. The germline CDR1 and CDR2 sequences are SEHNR and FQNEAQ (reference sequence). The CDR3 protein is CASSLLQGLYGYTF. Written as DNA, the CDR3 is TGTGCCAGCAGCCTGCTACAGGGCCTCTATGGCTACACCTTC.

The chain recombines TRBV11-1 with TRBJ2-3, with D tentatively TRBD2 (5 bases). CDR1 is SGHAT, CDR2 FQDESV, per germline (reference sequence). The CDR3 has 14 residues. Trimming stripped 0 bases from V and 5 bases from J, with 9 bases between. For the CDR3, the DNA is TGTGCCAGCAGCTTAGCGCGGGCGGTAGATACGCAGTATTTT. This gives the protein CASSLARAVDTQYF.

The chain has TRBV5-6 and TRBJ2-7; D is possibly TRBD1 (5 bases). The germline V and J ends were trimmed by 6 bases and 3 bases, with 19 bases remaining between them. CDR1 and CDR2 from the germline V gene are SGHDT and YYEEEE. This CDR3 is 15 amino acids long. The CDR3 DNA reads TGTGCCAGCATGTTCAGGGTATCTTTGAACTACGAGCAGTACTTC. Amino acid sequence: CASMFRVSLNYEQYF. Filled out from reference TRBV5-6 and TRBJ2-7, the complete variable domain reads DAGVTQSPTHLIKTRGQQVTLRCSPKSGHDTVSWYQQALGQGPQFIFQYYEEEERQRGNFPDRFSGHQFPNYSSELNVNALLLGDSALYLCASMFRVSLNYEQYFGPGTRLTVT.

The table lists this clone with a count of one. V is TRBV9 and J is TRBJ2-1, with 15 bases identical to TRBD2. The germline V gene has CDR1 SGDLS and CDR2 YYNGEE. The V segment lost 3 bases and the J segment 15 bases; nucleotides outside the gene matches: 10. This CDR3 has 15 residues. The CDR3 reads CASSAGLAGGDHTFF. The CDR3 coding sequence is TGTGCCAGCAGCGCCGGACTAGCGGGGGGGGACCATACGTTCTTC. The full variable domain, in which reference TRBV9 and TRBJ2-1 provide the parts outside the CDR3, is DSGVTQTPKHLITATGQRVTLRCSPRSGDLSVYWYQQSLDQGLQFLIQYYNGEERAKGNILERFSAQQFPDLHSELNLSSLELGDSALYFCASSAGLAGGDHTFFGPGTRLTVL.

This clone came up a few times. CDR3 bases: TGTGCCAGCAGGAGAACGGGACAGACGAACACTGAAGCTTTCTTT. Translated, it gives CASRRTGQTNTEAFF. The chain joins TRBV7-2 to TRBJ1-1; TRBD1 aligns across 7 bases. The CDR3 runs to 15 residues. Germline lookup yields CDR1 SGHTA and CDR2 FQGNSA. The J segment lost 1 base and the V segment lost 6 bases, leaving 8 bases of the junction unmatched.

The chain carries TRBV4-1 and TRBJ1-1; D gene uncertain. The V gene lost 3 bases and the J gene lost 1 base, with 6 bases spanning the gap. Germline V CDR1 and CDR2: MGHRA, YSYEKL. The CDR3 length is 13 residues. The CDR3 DNA reads as TGCGCCAGCAGCCACCCGGGGAACACTGAAGCTTTCTTT. As protein: CASSHPGNTEAFF.

This clone was seen a few times. V gene TRBV6-5 combines with J gene TRBJ2-7; 10 bases match TRBD2. After removal of 5 bases from V and 3 bases from J, the junction contained 4 bases not matched to a gene. The germline V gene has CDR1 MNHEY and CDR2 SVGAGI. CDR3 length: 14 amino acids. The CDR3 sequence: CASSGTSANYEQYF. CDR3 in DNA: TGTGCCAGCAGTGGGACTAGCGCCAACTACGAGCAGTACTTC.

The chain combines TRBV5-6 with TRBJ1-5, with unresolved D. The V end was cut by 0 bases, the J end by 0 bases, with 10 bases between. Per the germline V gene, CDR1 is SGHDT and CDR2 is YYEEEE. The CDR3 covers 16 residues. The CDR3 region has the DNA TGTGCCAGCAGCTTGGGCGGGGTTTATAGCAATCAGCCCCAGCATTTT. Protein product: CASSLGGVYSNQPQHF.

This clone occurred a few times. The genes are TRBV4-1 and TRBJ1-1, with D possibly TRBD1 on 5 matching bases. In germline, CDR1 is MGHRA, CDR2 YSYEKL. Trimming cost V 5 bases and J 0 bases, with 13 bases left between them. The CDR3 is 15 residues long. The CDR3 region has the DNA TGCGCCAGCAGCAGGGGAGGAGGGATGAACACTGAAGCTTTCTTT. It is translated as CASSRGGGMNTEAFF.